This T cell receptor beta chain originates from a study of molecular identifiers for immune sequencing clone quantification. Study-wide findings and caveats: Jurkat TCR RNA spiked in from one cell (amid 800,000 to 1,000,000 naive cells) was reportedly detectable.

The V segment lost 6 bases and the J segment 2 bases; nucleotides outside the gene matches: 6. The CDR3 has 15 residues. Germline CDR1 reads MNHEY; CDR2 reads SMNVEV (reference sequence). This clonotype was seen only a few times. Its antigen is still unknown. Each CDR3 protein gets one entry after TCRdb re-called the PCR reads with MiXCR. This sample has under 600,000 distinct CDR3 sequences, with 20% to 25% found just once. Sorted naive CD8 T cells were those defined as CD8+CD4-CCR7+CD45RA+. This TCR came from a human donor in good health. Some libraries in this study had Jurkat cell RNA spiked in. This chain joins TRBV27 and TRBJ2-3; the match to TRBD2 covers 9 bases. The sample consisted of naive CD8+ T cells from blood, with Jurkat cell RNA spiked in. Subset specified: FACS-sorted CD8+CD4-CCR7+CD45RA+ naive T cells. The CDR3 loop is CASSTSGWFTDTQYF. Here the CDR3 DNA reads TGTGCCAGCAGCACTAGCGGGTGGTTCACAGATACGCAGTATTTT.